This T cell receptor beta chain comes out of a study of cytomegalovirus exposure and HLA in healthy donors. This PCR relied on a set of 60 Vbeta primers and 13 Jbeta primers. Here immunoSEQ multiplex PCR was the method, and the copy in TCRdb shows in-frame clones only, minus some. Here the sample spans tens of thousands of clones, around four fifths being singletons. The material sequenced was PBMCs. The clonotype comes from a male donor in good health and CMV-seropositive.

The CDR3 is CARSPFQGYENIQYF. In DNA form, the CDR3 reads TGTGCCAGATCCCCCTTCCAGGGATACGAAAACATTCAGTACTTC. The rearrangement joins TRBV7-3 to TRBJ2-4; tentative D call: TRBD1 (5 bases). Trimming removed 9 bases at V and 5 bases at J, with 20 bases between. Germline V gene data show CDR1 as SGHTA and CDR2 as FQGTGA. This CDR3 region has 15 residues. Based on the CDR3 plus reference TRBV7-3 and TRBJ2-4, the full variable domain is GAGVSQTPSNKVTEKGKYVELRCDPISGHTALYWYRQSLGQGPEFLIYFQGTGAADDSGLPNDRFFAVRPEGSVSTLKIQRTERGDSAVYLCARSPFQGYENIQYFGAGTRLSVL.